A selection of T cell receptor beta chains follows, all from one sample in a study of CD8 T cells in Susac syndrome. TCRdb ran MiXCR on the immunoSEQ multiplex PCR reads and lists one entry per CDR3 protein. The profile shows some 160,000 distinct CDR3 sequences, 90% to 97% of them singletons. The specimen was CD4+ T cells from PBMCs. Every receptor here comes from a human donor with Susac syndrome. The CDR3 runs from the conserved cysteine through the conserved F or W. D genes are given only for firm matches. Expanded clones are given a class, and other clones once, few, many or no size at all.

abundance,j_gene,v_gene,d_gene,CDR3nt,CDR3aa
-,TRBJ2-1,TRBV19,TRBD2,TGTGCCACTACTCCCGGGACTAGCGGTAACAATGAGCAGTTCTTC,CATTPGTSGNNEQFF
-,TRBJ2-7,TRBV28,-,TGTGCCAGCCTTGACGGAATGAAGGACGAGCAGTACTTC,CASLDGMKDEQYF
-,TRBJ2-6,TRBV7-9,-,TGTGCCAGCAGCCCTGTCGTTTCTGGGGCCAACGTCCTGACTTTC,CASSPVVSGANVLTF
-,TRBJ2-5,TRBV3-1,-,TGTGCCAGCACCCGAACACGGGGGAACGGGGAGACCCAGTACTTC,CASTRTRGNGETQYF
-,TRBJ2-1,TRBV5-6,-,TGTGCCAGCAGCTTGCGCGTGGGGCTAGTGAGCAATGAGCAGTTCTTC,CASSLRVGLVSNEQFF
-,TRBJ2-5,TRBV28,TRBD2,TGTGCCAGCCACACGCCAGCGGGAGGCCCCGAGACCCAGTACTTC,CASHTPAGGPETQYF
once,TRBJ2-5,TRBV10-3,-,TGTGCCACAAGAGAGGATAGCGACGGGACCCAGTACTTC,CATREDSDGTQYF
-,TRBJ2-7,TRBV28,TRBD1,TGTGCCAGCATAAAGACAGGGGTAAGAGCGGAGCAGTACTTC,CASIKTGVRAEQYF
once,TRBJ1-1,TRBV4-1,-,TGCGCCAGCAGCCAGCCAGGGCGGAACACTGAAGCTTTCTTT,CASSQPGRNTEAFF
-,TRBJ2-1,TRBV11-1,-,TGTGCCAGCAGCTTAGCGAGCCAGAAGGCTGAGCAGTTCTTC,CASSLASQKAEQFF
-,TRBJ1-2,TRBV5-1,-,TGCGCCAGCTCAAAACAAGAAGCAGGTGGCTACACCTTC,CASSKQEAGGYTF
-,TRBJ2-5,TRBV14,TRBD1,TGTGCCAGCAGCCATCGGACAGGGGAGCGGGAGACCCAGTACTTC,CASSHRTGERETQYF
-,TRBJ2-3,TRBV12-1,-,TGTGCCAGCAGCTTTGTGGGGACAGCTGGAGATACGCAGTATTTT,CASSFVGTAGDTQYF
-,TRBJ1-2,TRBV12-3/TRBV12-4,-,TGTGCCAGCAGTTTAGCGCAGAATGGCTACACCTTC,CASSLAQNGYTF
-,TRBJ1-2,TRBV28,-,TGTGCCAGCAGATTGGACGGCTTCTATGGCTACACCTTC,CASRLDGFYGYTF
-,TRBJ2-7,TRBV14,TRBD2,TGTGCCAGCAGCCACCAAGCGGGGGGGCCTTACGAGCAGTACTTC,CASSHQAGGPYEQYF
-,TRBJ1-2,TRBV6-1,TRBD1,TGTGCCAGCAGAGAAGGGACAGGGGCTGGCTACACCTTC,CASREGTGAGYTF
-,TRBJ1-2,TRBV29-1,-,TGCAGCGTTGGCCTAGAGGATGGCTACACCTTC,CSVGLEDGYTF
-,TRBJ2-4,TRBV2,-,TGTGCCAGCAGTTTCGAGGGTTACATTCAGTACTTC,CASSFEGYIQYF